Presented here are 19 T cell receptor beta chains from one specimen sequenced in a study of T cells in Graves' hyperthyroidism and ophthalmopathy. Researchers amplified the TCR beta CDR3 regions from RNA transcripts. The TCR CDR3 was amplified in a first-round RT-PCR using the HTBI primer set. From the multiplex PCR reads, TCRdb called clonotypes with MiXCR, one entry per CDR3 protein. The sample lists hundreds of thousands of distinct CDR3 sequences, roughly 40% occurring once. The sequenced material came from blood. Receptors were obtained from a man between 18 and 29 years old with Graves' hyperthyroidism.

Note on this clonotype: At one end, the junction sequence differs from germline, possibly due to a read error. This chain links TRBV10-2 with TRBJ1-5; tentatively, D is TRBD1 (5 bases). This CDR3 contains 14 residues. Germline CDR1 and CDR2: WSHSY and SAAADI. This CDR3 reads CASSSDSVNQPQHF. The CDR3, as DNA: TGTGCCAGCTCATCCGACAGTGTCAATCAGCCCCAGCATTTT.

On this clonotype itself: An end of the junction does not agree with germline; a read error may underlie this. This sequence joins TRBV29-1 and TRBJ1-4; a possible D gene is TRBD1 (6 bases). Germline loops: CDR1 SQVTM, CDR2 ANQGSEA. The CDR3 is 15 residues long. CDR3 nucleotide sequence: TGCAGCGTTGAAGAAGGGGCGGGGGCTAATGAAAAACTGTTTTTC. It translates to CSVEEGAGANEKLFF. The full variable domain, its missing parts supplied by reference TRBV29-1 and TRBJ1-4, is SAVISQKPSRDICQRGTSLTIQCQVDSQVTMMFWYRQQPGQSLTLIATANQGSEATYESGFVIDKFPISRPNLTFSTLTVSNMSPEDSSIYLCSVEEGAGANEKLFFGSGTQLSVL.

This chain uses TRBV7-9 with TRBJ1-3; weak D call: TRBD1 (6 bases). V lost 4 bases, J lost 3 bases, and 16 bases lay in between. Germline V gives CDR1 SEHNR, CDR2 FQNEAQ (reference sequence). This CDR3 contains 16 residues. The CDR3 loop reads CASSSTIQGYGNTIYF. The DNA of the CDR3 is TGTGCCAGCAGCTCAACGATACAGGGATATGGAAACACCATATATTTT.

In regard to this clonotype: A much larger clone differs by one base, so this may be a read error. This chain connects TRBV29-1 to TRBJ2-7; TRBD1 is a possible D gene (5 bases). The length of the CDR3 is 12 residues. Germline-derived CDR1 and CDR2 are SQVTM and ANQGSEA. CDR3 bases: TGCAGTGTTCAGGGCAGGACCTACGAGCAGTACTTC. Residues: CSVQGRTYEQYF.

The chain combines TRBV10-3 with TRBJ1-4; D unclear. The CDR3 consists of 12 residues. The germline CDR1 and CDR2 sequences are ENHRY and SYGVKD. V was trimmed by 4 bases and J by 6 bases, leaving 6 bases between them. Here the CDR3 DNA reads TGTGCCATCAGTGGGAGGGATGAAAAACTGTTTTTT. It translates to CAISGRDEKLFF.

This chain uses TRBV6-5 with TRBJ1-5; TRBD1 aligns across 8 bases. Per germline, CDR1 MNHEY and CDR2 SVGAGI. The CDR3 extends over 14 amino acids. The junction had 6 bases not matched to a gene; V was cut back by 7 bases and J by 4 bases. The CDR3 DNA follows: TGTGCCAGCACCTCGACAGGGGCTAATCAGCCCCAGCATTTT. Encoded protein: CASTSTGANQPQHF.

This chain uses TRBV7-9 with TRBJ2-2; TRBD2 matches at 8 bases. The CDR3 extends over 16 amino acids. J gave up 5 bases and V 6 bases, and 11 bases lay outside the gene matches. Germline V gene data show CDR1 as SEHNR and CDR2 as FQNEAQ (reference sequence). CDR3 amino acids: CASRDTGGRVTGELFF. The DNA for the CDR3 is TGTGCCAGCAGGGATACGGGGGGGCGAGTTACCGGGGAGCTGTTTTTT.

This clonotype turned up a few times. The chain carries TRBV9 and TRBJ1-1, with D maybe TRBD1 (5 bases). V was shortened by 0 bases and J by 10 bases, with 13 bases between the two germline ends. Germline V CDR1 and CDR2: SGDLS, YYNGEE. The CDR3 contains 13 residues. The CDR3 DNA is TGTGCCAGCAGCGTAGTGGGGGGATTCGGAGCTTTCTTT. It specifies CASSVVGGFGAFF.

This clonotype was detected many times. This chain's CDR3 is CASSTDGREKLFF. The CDR3 DNA reads TGCGCCAGCAGCACGGACGGGCGGGAAAAACTGTTTTTT. This chain connects TRBV5-1 to TRBJ1-4; D unresolved. Trimming took 4 bases from V and 8 from J, leaving 12 bases between them. The CDR3 is 13 residues long. Looked up from germline, CDR1 is SGHRS and CDR2 is YFSETQ.

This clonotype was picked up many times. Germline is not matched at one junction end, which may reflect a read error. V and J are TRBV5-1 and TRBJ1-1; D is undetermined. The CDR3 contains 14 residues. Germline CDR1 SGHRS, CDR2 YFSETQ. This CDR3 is CASSLVAMNTEAFF. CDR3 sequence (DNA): TGTGCCAGCAGCTTGGTCGCCATGAACACTGAAGCTTTCTTT.

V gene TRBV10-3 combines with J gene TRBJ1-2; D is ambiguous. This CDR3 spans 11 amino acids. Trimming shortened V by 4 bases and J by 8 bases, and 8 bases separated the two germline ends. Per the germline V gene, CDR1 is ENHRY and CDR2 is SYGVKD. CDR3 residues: CAISGGGGYTF. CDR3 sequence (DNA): TGTGCCATCAGTGGGGGTGGGGGCTACACCTTC.

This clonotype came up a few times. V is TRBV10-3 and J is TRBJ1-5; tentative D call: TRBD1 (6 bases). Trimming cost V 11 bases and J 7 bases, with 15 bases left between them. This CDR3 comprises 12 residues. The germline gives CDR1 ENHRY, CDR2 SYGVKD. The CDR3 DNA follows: TGTGCCGCCGGAGGGGGAGGACAGCCCCAGCATTTT. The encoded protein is CAAGGGGQPQHF.

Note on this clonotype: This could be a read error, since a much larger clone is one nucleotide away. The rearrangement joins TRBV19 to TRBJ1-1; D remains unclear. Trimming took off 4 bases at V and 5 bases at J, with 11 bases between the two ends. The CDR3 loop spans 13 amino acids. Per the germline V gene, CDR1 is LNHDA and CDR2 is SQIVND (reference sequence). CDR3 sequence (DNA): TGTGCCAGTAGTACACTCCTTTATACTGAAGCTTTCTTT. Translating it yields CASSTLLYTEAFF.

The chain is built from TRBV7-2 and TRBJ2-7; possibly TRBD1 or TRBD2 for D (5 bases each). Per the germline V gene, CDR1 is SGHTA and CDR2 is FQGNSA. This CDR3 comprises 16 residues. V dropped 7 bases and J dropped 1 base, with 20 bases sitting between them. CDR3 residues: CASTSPGPLYSYEQYF. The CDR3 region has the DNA TGTGCCAGCACCTCACCGGGGCCGTTATATTCCTACGAGCAGTACTTC.

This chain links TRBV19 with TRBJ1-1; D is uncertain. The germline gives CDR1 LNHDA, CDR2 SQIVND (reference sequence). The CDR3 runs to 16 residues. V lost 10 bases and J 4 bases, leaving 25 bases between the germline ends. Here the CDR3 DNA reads TGTGCCACCAGATCGGTGGGCGGGTATCAAGGCACTGAAGCTTTCTTT. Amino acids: CATRSVGGYQGTEAFF.

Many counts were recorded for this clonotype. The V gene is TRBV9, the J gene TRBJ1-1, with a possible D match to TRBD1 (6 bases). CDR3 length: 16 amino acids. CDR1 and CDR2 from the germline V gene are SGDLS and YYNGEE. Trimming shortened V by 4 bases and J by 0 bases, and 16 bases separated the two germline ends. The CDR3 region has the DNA TGTGCCAGCAGCAGTCGTGGGGGACACTTGAACACTGAAGCTTTCTTT. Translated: CASSSRGGHLNTEAFF.

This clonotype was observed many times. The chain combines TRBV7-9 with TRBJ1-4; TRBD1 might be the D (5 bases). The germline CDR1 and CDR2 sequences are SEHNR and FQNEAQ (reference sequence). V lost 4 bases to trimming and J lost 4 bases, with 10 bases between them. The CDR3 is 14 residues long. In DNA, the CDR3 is TGTGCCAGCAGCTCGGACGGACATAATGAAAAACTGTTTTTT. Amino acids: CASSSDGHNEKLFF. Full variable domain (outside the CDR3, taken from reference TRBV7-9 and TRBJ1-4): DTGVSQNPRHKITKRGQNVTFRCDPISEHNRLYWYRQTLGQGPEFLTYFQNEAQLEKSRLLSDRFSAERPKGSFSTLEIQRTEQGDSAMYLCASSSDGHNEKLFFGSGTQLSVL.

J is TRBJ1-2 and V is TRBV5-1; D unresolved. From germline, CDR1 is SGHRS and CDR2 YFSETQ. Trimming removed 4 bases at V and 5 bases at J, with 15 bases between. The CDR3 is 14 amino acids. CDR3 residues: CASSETSIGYGYTF. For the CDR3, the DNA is TGCGCCAGCAGCGAGACCAGCATCGGATATGGCTACACCTTC.

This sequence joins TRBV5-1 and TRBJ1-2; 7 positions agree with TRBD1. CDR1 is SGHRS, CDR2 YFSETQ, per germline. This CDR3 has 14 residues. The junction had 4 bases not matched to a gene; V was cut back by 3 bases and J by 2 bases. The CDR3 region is CASSWDRSNYGYTF. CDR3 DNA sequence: TGCGCCAGCAGCTGGGACAGAAGCAACTATGGCTACACCTTC.